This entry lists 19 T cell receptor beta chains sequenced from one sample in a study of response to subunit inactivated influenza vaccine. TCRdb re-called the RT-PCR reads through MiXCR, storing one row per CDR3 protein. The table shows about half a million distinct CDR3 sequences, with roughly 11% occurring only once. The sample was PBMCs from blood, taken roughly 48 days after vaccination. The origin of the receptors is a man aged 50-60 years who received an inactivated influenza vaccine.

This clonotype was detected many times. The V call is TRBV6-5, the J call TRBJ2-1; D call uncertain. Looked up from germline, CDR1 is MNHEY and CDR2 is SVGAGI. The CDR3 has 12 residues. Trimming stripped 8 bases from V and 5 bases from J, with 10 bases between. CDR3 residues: CASEYFHNEQFF. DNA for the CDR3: TGTGCCAGCGAGTACTTCCACAATGAGCAGTTCTTC.

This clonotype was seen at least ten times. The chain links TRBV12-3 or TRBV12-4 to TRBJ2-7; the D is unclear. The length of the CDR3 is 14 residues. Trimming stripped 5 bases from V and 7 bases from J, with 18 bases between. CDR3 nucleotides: TGTGCCAGCAGTCTCCCTACCGGGCCGGCGGAGCAGTACTTC. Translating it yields CASSLPTGPAEQYF.

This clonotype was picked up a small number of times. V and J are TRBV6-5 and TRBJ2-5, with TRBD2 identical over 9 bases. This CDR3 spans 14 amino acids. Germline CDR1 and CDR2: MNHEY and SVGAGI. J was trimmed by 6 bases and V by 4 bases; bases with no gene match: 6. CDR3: CASSSSGGPQTQYF. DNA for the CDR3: TGTGCCAGCAGTTCCAGCGGGGGGCCCCAGACCCAGTACTTC.

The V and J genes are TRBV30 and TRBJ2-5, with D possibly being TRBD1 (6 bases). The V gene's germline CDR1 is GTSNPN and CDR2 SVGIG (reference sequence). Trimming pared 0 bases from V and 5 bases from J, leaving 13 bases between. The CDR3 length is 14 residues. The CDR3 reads CAWSVGDRRETQYF. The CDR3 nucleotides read TGTGCCTGGAGTGTGGGAGACAGGAGGGAGACCCAGTACTTC.

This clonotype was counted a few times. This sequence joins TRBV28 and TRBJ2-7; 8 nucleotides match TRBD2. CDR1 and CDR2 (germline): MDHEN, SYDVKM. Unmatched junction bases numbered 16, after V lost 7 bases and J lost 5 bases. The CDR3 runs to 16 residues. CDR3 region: CASTTQFGLASNEQYF. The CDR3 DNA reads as TGTGCCAGCACCACTCAGTTTGGACTAGCTTCCAACGAGCAGTACTTC.

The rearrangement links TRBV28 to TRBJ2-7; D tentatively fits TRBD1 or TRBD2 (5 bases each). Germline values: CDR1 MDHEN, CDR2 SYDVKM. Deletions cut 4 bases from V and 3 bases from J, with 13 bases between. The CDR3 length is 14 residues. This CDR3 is CASSSGPRVYEQYF. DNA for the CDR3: TGTGCCAGCAGTTCGGGACCCCGGGTCTACGAGCAGTACTTC.

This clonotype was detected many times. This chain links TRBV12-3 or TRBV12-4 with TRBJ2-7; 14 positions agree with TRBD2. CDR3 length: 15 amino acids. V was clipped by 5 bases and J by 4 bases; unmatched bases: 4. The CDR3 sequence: CASSPGLAGVYEQYF. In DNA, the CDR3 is TGTGCCAGCAGTCCGGGACTAGCGGGAGTTTACGAGCAGTACTTC.

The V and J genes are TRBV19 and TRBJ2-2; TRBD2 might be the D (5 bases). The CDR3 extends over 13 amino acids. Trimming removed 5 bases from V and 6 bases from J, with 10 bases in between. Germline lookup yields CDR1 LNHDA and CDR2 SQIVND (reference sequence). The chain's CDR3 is CASSPGLSGELFF. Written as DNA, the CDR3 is TGTGCCAGTAGTCCCGGACTGTCCGGGGAGCTGTTTTTT.

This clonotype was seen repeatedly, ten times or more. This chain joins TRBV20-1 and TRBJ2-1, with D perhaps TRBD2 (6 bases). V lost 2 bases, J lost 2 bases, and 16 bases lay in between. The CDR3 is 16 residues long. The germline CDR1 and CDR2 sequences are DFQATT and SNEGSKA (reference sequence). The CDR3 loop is CSARSYGSLTYNEQFF. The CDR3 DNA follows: TGCAGTGCTAGAAGTTACGGGAGCCTTACCTACAATGAGCAGTTCTTC.

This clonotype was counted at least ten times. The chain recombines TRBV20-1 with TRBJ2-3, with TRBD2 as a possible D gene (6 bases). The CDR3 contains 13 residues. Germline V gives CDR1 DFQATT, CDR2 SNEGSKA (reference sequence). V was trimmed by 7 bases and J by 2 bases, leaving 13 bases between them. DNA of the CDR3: TGCAGTGTGGCTAAGCGGGCCACAGATACGCAGTATTTT. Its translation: CSVAKRATDTQYF.

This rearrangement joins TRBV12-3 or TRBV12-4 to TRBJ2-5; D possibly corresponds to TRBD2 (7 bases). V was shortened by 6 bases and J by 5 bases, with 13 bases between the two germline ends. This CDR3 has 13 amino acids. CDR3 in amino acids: CASRGGLAETQYF. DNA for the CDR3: TGTGCCAGCAGGGGGGGGCTGGCGGAGACCCAGTACTTC.

CDR3: CASSYIVWDEQYF. Here the CDR3 DNA reads TGTGCCAGCAGTTATATCGTCTGGGACGAGCAGTACTTC. The rearrangement uses TRBV6-2 or TRBV6-3 and TRBJ2-7; no clear D. V was cut by 3 bases and J by 5 bases, with 11 bases left in between. This CDR3 is built from 13 residues. Germline CDR1 and CDR2: MNHEY and SVGEGT.

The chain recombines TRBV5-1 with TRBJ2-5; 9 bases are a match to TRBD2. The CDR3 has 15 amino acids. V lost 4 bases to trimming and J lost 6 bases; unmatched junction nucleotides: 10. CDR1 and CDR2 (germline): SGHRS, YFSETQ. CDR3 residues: CASSAIAGDPKTQYF. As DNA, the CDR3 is TGCGCCAGCAGCGCCATAGCGGGAGACCCCAAGACCCAGTACTTC. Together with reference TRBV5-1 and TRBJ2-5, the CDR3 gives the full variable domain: KAGVTQTPRYLIKTRGQQVTLSCSPISGHRSVSWYQQTPGQGLQFLFEYFSETQRNKGNFPGRFSGRQFSNSRSEMNVSTLELGDSALYLCASSAIAGDPKTQYFGPGTRLLVL.

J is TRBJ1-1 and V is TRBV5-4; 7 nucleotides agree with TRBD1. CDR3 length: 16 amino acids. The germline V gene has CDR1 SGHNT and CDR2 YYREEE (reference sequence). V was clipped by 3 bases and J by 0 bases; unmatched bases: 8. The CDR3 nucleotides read TGTGCCAGCAGCTGGGACAGTACTGACATGAACACTGAAGCTTTCTTT. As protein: CASSWDSTDMNTEAFF.

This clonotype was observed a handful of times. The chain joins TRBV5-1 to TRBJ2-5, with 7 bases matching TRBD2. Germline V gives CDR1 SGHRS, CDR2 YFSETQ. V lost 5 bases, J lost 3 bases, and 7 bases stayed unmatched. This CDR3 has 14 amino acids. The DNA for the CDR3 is TGCGCCAGCAGTCCCGGGAGGCAGAAAGAGACCCAGTACTTC. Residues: CASSPGRQKETQYF.

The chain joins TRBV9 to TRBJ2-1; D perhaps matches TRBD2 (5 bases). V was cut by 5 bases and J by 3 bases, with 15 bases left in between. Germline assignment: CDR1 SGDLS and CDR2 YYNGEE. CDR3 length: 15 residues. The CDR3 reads CASRPLSGNYNEQFF. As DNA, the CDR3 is TGTGCCAGCAGGCCCCTATCGGGGAACTACAATGAGCAGTTCTTC. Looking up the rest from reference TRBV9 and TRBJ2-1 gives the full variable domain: DSGVTQTPKHLITATGQRVTLRCSPRSGDLSVYWYQQSLDQGLQFLIQYYNGEERAKGNILERFSAQQFPDLHSELNLSSLELGDSALYFCASRPLSGNYNEQFFGPGTRLTVL.

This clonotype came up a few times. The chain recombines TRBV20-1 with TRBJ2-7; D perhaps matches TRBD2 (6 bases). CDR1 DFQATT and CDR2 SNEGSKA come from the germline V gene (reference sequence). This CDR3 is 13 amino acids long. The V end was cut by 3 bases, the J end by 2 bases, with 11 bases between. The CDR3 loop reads CSARGWGAYEQYF. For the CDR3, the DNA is TGCAGTGCTAGGGGGTGGGGGGCCTACGAGCAGTACTTC.

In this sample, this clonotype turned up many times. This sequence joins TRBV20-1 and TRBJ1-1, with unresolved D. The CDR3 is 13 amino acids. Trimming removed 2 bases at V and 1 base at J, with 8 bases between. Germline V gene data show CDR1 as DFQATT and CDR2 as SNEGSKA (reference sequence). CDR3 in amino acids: CSARRQSNTEAFF. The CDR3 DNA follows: TGCAGTGCTAGACGGCAGTCGAACACTGAAGCTTTCTTT.

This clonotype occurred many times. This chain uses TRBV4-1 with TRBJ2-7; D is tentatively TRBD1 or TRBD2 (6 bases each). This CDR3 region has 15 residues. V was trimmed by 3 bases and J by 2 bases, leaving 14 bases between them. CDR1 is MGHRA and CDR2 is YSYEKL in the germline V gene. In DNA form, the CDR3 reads TGCGCCAGCAGCCAGGTTGGGGGGCCTCCCTACGAGCAGTACTTC. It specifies CASSQVGGPPYEQYF.